These T cell receptor beta chains were read from a single sample in a study of shared clonotypes between healthy human individuals. TCRdb keeps only in-frame clones here, not all; method: immunoSEQ multiplex PCR. The sample gives around 1,100,000 clones, approximately 80% of which show up once; 0.89% is in the top ten. Sample: memory CD4+ T cells from PBMCs. These receptors were collected from a man between 18 and 29 years old in good health. Some clones in this sample may be carry-over from other donors' samples. Each CDR3 is given with its conserved first and last residue. Not all rows give a size; the values are once, few, many and, for expanded clones, a class.

v_gene | abundance | CDR3aa
TRBV6-4 | many | CASSIGTPGAEQFF
TRBV27 | - | CASSLGGGVREQYF
TRBV10-3 | - | CATNSRGGEDNQPQHF
TRBV29-1 | - | CSVEKKLLHEQFF
TRBV30 | once | CAWSVWGASAEAFF
TRBV7-8 | once | CASSLAGQGKEAFF
TRBV28 | - | CASSYPESNSPLHF
TRBV7-2 | - | CASSLGFGQTFNQPQHF
TRBV11-2 | - | CASSLVKGPTSYEQYF
TRBV27 | - | CASSPTGGGSFNEQFF
TRBV4-3 | - | CASSQDILPTEAFF
TRBV28 | - | CASSPLGQAYTGELFF
TRBV14 | - | CASSQGAASGNNEQFF
TRBV15 | - | CATSRIISGWGSGYTF
TRBV7-2 | - | CASSLSGGTGNEQFF
TRBV10-3 | - | CAISEGGSPYEQYF
TRBV4-2 | - | CASSQEAEGDGTEAFF
TRBV5-1 | - | CASSVNRNDGYTF
TRBV7-2 | - | CASSLGGRQGGEQYF
TRBV27 | few | CASSSRKGDYEQYF
TRBV27 | - | CASSFRPNSGNTIYF
TRBV4-2 | few | CASSPTQRGEAFF
TRBV6-1 | - | CASRRGGGNTIYF
TRBV6-6 | - | CASSPGGQFSYEQYF
TRBV7-8 | - | CASSRSRGRGAQYF
TRBV4-2 | - | CASSQEWSGVGGYTF
TRBV28 | - | CASSKRGSGANVLTF
TRBV6-5 | - | CASIRDWRSTNEQFF